The 12 T cell receptor beta chains below come from one sample, sequenced in a study of cytomegalovirus exposure and HLA in healthy donors. PCR amplification relied on 60 Vbeta primers (plus 13 Jbeta primers). Some clones are missing from TCRdb's copy, which holds only in-frame ones; the method was immunoSEQ multiplex PCR. This sample carries 160,000 or so clones, 70% to 80% of them seen once, and the ten largest clones take approximately 0.69%. The sample was PBMCs. Receptor source: a woman between 40 and 55 years old in good health and CMV-seronegative.

The table lists this clone with a few counts. CDR3 sequence reads: CASSWGGMSEKLFF. The CDR3 DNA reads as TGTGCCAGCAGTTGGGGGGGGATGAGTGAAAAACTGTTTTTT. The chain recombines TRBV2 with TRBJ1-4, with a possible D match to TRBD1 (5 bases). Germline V lookup: CDR1 SNHLY, CDR2 FYNNEI. V lost 5 bases and J 7 bases, leaving 14 bases between the germline ends. The CDR3 is 14 amino acids.

The chain carries TRBV7-9 and TRBJ1-1, with D possibly being TRBD1 (5 bases). Per germline, CDR1 SEHNR and CDR2 FQNEAQ (reference sequence). The V end was cut by 8 bases, the J end by 1 base, with 8 bases between. CDR3 length: 12 amino acids. The CDR3 spells CASQGGNTEAFF. CDR3 coding DNA: TGTGCCAGCCAGGGAGGGAACACTGAAGCTTTCTTT.

The chain recombines TRBV4-3 with TRBJ2-3, with D tentatively TRBD2 (6 bases). Germline V lookup: CDR1 LGHNA, CDR2 YSLEER. This CDR3 has 17 residues. Deletions cut 1 base from V and 2 bases from J, with 16 bases between. The chain's CDR3 is CASSQGGLGSPTDTQYF. CDR3 in DNA: TGCGCCAGCAGCCAAGGGGGACTGGGCAGTCCCACAGATACGCAGTATTTT.

This chain connects TRBV7-3 to TRBJ2-2, with 8 bases fitting TRBD1. Germline V lookup: CDR1 SGHTA, CDR2 FQGTGA. J gave up 5 bases and V 5 bases, and 7 bases lay outside the gene matches. The CDR3 has 15 amino acids. The DNA for the CDR3 is TGTGCCAGCAGCCTCGACAGGGGACGAACCGGGGAGCTGTTTTTT. It translates to CASSLDRGRTGELFF.

The V gene is TRBV7-4, the J gene TRBJ1-5, with a tentative D call TRBD1 (5 bases). CDR3 length: 13 residues. The ends were cut back, 9 bases at V and 6 bases at J, with 15 bases in the middle. Germline-derived CDR1 and CDR2 are SGHVT and SQSDAQ. CDR3 protein: CASLMGGIQPQHF. The CDR3 nucleotides read TGTGCCAGTCTAATGGGGGGGATTCAGCCCCAGCATTTT.

With respect to this clone: A read error may produce the germline difference seen at one junction end. The V gene is TRBV7-7, the J gene TRBJ2-3, with 8 bases aligning to TRBD2. This CDR3 has 15 residues. Looked up from germline, CDR1 is SSHAT and CDR2 is FNYEAQ (reference sequence). CDR3 DNA: TGTGCTAGCAGCAAAAGCGGGAGCGGCACAGATACGCAGTATTTT. Translated, it gives CASSKSGSGTDTQYF.

The chain carries TRBV5-4 and TRBJ1-2, with a possible D match to TRBD1 (6 bases). V lost 4 bases, J lost 2 bases, and 21 bases lay in between. Germline V gene lookup returns CDR1 SGHNT and CDR2 YYREEE (reference sequence). The CDR3 covers 17 residues. CDR3 region: CASSQRPLQGENYGYTF. In DNA form, the CDR3 reads TGTGCCAGCAGCCAACGCCCCCTACAGGGCGAGAACTATGGCTACACCTTC.

As for this clone: Its ends do not fully match the called genes, so a read error is possible. The chain joins TRBV30 to TRBJ1-1; 11 bases agree with TRBD1. The CDR3 totals 14 residues. Germline CDR1 GTSNPN, CDR2 SVGIG (reference sequence). CDR3 in DNA: TGTGCCTGGAGCTGGGACAGGGGGAACACTGAAGCTCTCTTT. Residues: CAWSWDRGNTEALF.

A few counts support this clone. J is TRBJ1-1 and V is TRBV7-9; 9 nucleotides line up with TRBD1. The CDR3 extends over 14 amino acids. CDR1 SEHNR and CDR2 FQNEAQ come from the germline V gene (reference sequence). V shed 7 bases, J shed 5 bases, and the junction held 8 bases outside the gene matches. CDR3 in amino acids: CASTSGQGRTEAFF. The CDR3 DNA reads as TGTGCCAGCACCTCGGGACAGGGTAGAACTGAAGCTTTCTTT.

The rearrangement uses TRBV19 and TRBJ1-5; TRBD1 agrees at 9 bases. The ends lost 3 bases at V and 2 bases at J; junction bases unmatched: 11. From germline, CDR1 is LNHDA and CDR2 SQIVND (reference sequence). This CDR3 has 18 amino acids. The CDR3 loop is CASSINTGGLGGNQPQHF. The DNA for the CDR3 is TGTGCCAGTAGTATTAATACAGGGGGCTTAGGAGGCAATCAGCCCCAGCATTTT.

J is TRBJ2-7 and V is TRBV7-9; a weak D match, TRBD2 (5 bases). Germline-derived CDR1 and CDR2 are SEHNR and FQNEAQ (reference sequence). With 5 bases removed from V and 5 bases from J, the gap between germline ends came to 13 bases. The CDR3 runs to 13 residues. CDR3 in amino acids: CASSRLGGDEQYF. CDR3 DNA: TGTGCCAGCAGCCGACTCGGAGGCGACGAGCAGTACTTC.

V and J are TRBV29-1 and TRBJ1-1; TRBD1 aligns across 7 bases. The CDR3 consists of 15 residues. Unmatched junction bases numbered 15, after V lost 7 bases and J lost 4 bases. In germline, CDR1 is SQVTM, CDR2 ANQGSEA. As DNA, the CDR3 is TGCAGCGGTAAAAACAGGGGCATCGTTGGCACTGAAGCTTTCTTT. Encoded protein: CSGKNRGIVGTEAFF.